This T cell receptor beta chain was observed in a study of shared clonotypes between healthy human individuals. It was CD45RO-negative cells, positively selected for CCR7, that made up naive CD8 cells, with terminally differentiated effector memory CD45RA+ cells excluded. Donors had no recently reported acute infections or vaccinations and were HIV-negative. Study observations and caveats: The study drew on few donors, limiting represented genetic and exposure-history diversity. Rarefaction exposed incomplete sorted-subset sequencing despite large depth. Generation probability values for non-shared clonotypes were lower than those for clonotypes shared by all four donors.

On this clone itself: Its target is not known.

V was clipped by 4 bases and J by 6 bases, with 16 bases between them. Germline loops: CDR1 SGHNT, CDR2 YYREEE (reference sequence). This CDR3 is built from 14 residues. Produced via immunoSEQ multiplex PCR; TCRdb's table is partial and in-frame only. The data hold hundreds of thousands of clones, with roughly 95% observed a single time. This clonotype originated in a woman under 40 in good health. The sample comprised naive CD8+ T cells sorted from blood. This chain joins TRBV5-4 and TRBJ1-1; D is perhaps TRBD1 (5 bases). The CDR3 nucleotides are TGTGCCAGCAGCACAGAAGTCAGGGTGGCTGAAGCTTTCTTT. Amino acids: CASSTEVRVAEAFF. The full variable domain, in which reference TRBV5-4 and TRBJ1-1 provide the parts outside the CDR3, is ETGVTQSPTHLIKTRGQQVTLRCSSQSGHNTVSWYQQALGQGPQFIFQYYREEENGRGNFPPRFSGLQFPNYSSELNVNALELDDSALYLCASSTEVRVAEAFFGQGTRLTVV.